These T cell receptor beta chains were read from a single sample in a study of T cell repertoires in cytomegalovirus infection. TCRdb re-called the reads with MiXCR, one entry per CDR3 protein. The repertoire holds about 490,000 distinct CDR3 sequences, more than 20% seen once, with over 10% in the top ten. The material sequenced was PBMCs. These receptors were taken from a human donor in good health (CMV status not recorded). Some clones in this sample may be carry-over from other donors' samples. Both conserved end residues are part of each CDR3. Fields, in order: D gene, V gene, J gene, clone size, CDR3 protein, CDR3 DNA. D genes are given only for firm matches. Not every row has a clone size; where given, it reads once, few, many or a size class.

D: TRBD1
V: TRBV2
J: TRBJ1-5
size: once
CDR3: CASSDRTGSINQPQHF
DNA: TGTGCCAGCAGTGATAGGACAGGGAGTATCAATCAGCCCCAGCATTTT

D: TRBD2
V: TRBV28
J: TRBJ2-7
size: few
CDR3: CASSISSGALEEQYF
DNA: TGTGCCAGCAGTATATCTAGCGGGGCCCTTGAAGAGCAGTACTTC

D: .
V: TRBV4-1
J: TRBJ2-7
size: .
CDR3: CASSQDEGGTYEQYF
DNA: TGCGCCAGCAGCCAAGATGAAGGGGGGACCTACGAGCAGTACTTC

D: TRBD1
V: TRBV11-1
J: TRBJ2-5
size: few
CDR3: CASSLKWDRMEETQYF
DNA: TGTGCCAGCAGCTTAAAATGGGACAGAATGGAGGAGACCCAGTACTTC

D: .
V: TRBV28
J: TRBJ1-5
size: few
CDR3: CASTPIPGALHYSNQPQHF
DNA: TGTGCCAGCACACCCATTCCGGGCGCGCTCCACTATAGCAATCAGCCCCAGCATTTT

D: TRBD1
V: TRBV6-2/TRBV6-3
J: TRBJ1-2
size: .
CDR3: CASRRTGDNYGYTF
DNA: TGTGCCAGCCGTAGGACAGGGGATAACTATGGCTACACCTTC

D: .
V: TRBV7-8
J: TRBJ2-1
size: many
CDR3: CASSSFNSYNEQFF
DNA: TGTGCCAGCAGCTCGTTTAACTCCTACAATGAGCAGTTCTTC

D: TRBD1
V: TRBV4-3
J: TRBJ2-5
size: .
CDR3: CASSQDGTGRYQETQYF
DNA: TGCGCCAGCAGCCAAGATGGGACAGGCCGATACCAAGAGACCCAGTACTTC

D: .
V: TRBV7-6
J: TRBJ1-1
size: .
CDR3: CANSLLVQADTEAFF
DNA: TGTGCCAACAGCTTACTAGTACAGGCGGACACTGAAGCTTTCTTT

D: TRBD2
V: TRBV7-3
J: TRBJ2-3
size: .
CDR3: CASSLLAGGPGDTQYF
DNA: TGTGCCAGCAGCTTACTAGCGGGAGGGCCGGGAGATACGCAGTATTTT

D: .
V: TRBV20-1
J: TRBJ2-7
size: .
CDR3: CSARKDRYYEQYF
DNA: TGCAGTGCTAGAAAGGACAGATACTACGAGCAGTACTTC

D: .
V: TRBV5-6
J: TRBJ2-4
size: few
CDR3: CASSLTRMGIQYF
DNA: TGTGCCAGCAGCTTAACCCGGATGGGCATTCAGTACTTC

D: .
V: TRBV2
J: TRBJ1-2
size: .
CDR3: CASRERSNYGYTF
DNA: TGTGCCAGCAGAGAACGGTCGAACTATGGCTACACCTTC

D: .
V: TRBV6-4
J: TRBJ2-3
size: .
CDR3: CASSEIGQHTDTQYF
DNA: TGTGCCAGCAGTGAGATTGGACAGCACACAGATACGCAGTATTTT

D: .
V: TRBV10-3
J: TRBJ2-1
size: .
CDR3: CALRGSGDEQFF
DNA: TGTGCCTTGCGGGGTTCGGGCGATGAGCAGTTCTTC

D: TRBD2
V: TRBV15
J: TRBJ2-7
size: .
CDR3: CATSERTSDYEQYF
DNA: TGTGCCACCAGCGAGAGGACTAGTGACTACGAGCAGTACTTC

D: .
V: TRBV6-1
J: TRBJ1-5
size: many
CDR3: CASSPSTRGNQPQHF
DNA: TGTGCCAGCAGTCCGAGTACCCGGGGCAATCAGCCCCAGCATTTT

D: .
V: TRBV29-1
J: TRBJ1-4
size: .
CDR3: CSVPGIRGNEKLFF
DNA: TGCAGCGTTCCGGGGATCCGGGGGAACGAAAAACTGTTTTTT

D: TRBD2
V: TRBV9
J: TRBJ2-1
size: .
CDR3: CASSVDGIAGVLNEQFF
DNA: TGTGCCAGCAGCGTAGACGGGATAGCGGGAGTATTGAATGAGCAGTTCTTC

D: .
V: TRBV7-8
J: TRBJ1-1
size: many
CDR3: CASSILTLRDRDTEAFF
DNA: TGTGCCAGCAGCATCCTAACCCTGAGGGACCGGGACACTGAAGCTTTCTTT

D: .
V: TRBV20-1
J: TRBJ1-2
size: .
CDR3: CSALDGNYGYTF
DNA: TGCAGCGCTCTGGACGGGAACTATGGCTACACCTTC

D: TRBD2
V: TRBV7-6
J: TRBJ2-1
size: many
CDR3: CASSLDGLAGGLEQFF
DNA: TGTGCCAGCAGCTTGGATGGACTAGCGGGAGGACTTGAGCAGTTCTTC

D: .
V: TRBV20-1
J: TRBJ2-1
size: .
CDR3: CSATWGNEQFF
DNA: TGCAGTGCAACCTGGGGCAATGAGCAGTTCTTC

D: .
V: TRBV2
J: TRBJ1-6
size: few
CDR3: CASSEEWGALLHF
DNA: TGTGCCAGCAGTGAGGAGTGGGGGGCACTCCTCCACTTT

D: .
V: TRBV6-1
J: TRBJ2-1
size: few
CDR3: CASSSGEGSPTLQFF
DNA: TGTGCCAGCAGCTCAGGGGAGGGCTCCCCTACGCTCCAGTTCTTC

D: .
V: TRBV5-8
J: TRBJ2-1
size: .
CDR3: CASSPSEQFF
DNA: TGTGCCAGCAGCCCTTCAGAGCAGTTCTTC

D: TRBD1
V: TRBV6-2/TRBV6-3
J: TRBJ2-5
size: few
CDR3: CASSYSSRGPIQETQYF
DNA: TGTGCCAGCAGTTACTCGTCCAGGGGGCCCATTCAAGAGACCCAGTACTTC